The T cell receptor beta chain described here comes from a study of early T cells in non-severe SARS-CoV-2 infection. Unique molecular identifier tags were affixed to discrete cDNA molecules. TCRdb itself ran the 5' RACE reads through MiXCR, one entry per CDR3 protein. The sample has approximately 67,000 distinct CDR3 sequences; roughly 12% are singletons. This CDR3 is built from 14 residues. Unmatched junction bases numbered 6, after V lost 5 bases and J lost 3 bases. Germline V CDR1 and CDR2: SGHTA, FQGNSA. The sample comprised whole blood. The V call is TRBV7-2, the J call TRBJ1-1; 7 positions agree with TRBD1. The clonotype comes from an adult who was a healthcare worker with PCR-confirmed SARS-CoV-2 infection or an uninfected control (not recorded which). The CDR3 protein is CASSTGDSYTEAFF. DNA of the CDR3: TGTGCCAGCAGCACCGGGGACAGCTACACTGAAGCTTTCTTT.